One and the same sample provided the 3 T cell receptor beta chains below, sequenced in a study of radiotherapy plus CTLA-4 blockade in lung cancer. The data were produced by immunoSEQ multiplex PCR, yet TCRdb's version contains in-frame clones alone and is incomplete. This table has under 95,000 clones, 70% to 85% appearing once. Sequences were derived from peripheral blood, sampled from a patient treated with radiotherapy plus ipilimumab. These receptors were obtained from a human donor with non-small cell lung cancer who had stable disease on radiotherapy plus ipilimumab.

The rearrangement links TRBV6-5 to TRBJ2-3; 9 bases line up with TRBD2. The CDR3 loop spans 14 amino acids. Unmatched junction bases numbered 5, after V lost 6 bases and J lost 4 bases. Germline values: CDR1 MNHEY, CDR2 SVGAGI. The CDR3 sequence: CASRREGGPDTQYF. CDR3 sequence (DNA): TGTGCCAGCAGGCGGGAGGGTGGTCCAGATACGCAGTATTTT.

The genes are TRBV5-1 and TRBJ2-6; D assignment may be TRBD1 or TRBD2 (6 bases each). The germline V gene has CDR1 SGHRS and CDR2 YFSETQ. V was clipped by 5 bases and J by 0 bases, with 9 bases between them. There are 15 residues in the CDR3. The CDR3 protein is CASREGDSGANVLTF. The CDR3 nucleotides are TGCGCCAGCAGGGAGGGGGACTCTGGGGCCAACGTCCTGACTTTC.

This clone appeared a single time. CDR3 sequence: CASKGGTGVNSPLHF. CDR3 bases: TGTGCCAGCAAGGGGGGGACAGGGGTCAATTCACCCCTCCACTTT. This chain uses TRBV6-5 with TRBJ1-6, with TRBD1 identical over 10 bases. The germline V gene encodes CDR1 MNHEY and CDR2 SVGAGI. Trimming removed 7 bases from V and 7 bases from J; junction bases left unmatched: 7. The CDR3 length is 15 residues.